Below, 19 T cell receptor beta chains from the same sample are listed, as sequenced in a study of spatial heterogeneity in lung cancer. TCRdb called the 5' RACE reads again in MiXCR, with one record for every CDR3 protein. The sample has about 22,000 distinct CDR3 sequences; just under 6% are singletons. The time point is: sample taken at primary tumor resection. Sequenced material: PBMCs, taken at surgery. All receptors derive from a male donor with early-stage non-small cell lung cancer.

Ten or more counts support this clonotype. This chain connects TRBV28 to TRBJ2-1; either TRBD1 or TRBD2 may fit D (6 bases each). Germline-derived CDR1 and CDR2 are MDHEN and SYDVKM. The CDR3 loop spans 14 amino acids. Trimming pared 6 bases from V and 10 bases from J, leaving 19 bases between. CDR3 loop: CASSLPNTGREQFF. The CDR3 DNA is TGTGCCAGCAGCCTGCCCAATACAGGGAGGGAGCAGTTCTTC.

This clonotype showed up many times. The CDR3 DNA is TGTGCCAGCAGAGTGAGGTCAGGGGAATCTAGCACAGATACGCAGTATTTT. Its protein is CASRVRSGESSTDTQYF. J is TRBJ2-3 and V is TRBV6-1, with a weak D call TRBD1 (6 bases). Germline assignment: CDR1 MNHNS and CDR2 SASEGT. V shed 6 bases and J shed 0 bases, with 19 bases lying between them. This CDR3 is 17 amino acids long.

The sample holds many counts of this clonotype. V and J are TRBV30 and TRBJ1-1, with a weak D call TRBD1 (5 bases). The CDR3 is 13 amino acids. Looked up from germline, CDR1 is GTSNPN and CDR2 is SVGIG (reference sequence). Trimming pared 0 bases from V and 5 bases from J, leaving 10 bases between. The CDR3 DNA reads as TGTGCCTGGAGTGTACTCAGGGCTACTGAAGCTTTCTTT. It translates to CAWSVLRATEAFF. The entire variable domain, with the rest obtained from reference TRBV30 and TRBJ1-1, is as follows: SQTIHQWPATLVQPVGSPLSLECTVEGTSNPNLYWYRQAAGRGLQLLFYSVGIGQISSEVPQNLSASRPQDRQFILSSKKLLLSDSGFYLCAWSVLRATEAFFGQGTRLTVV.

This clonotype was seen a few times. This rearrangement joins TRBV20-1 to TRBJ2-1, with D perhaps TRBD1 (6 bases). CDR1 and CDR2 from the germline V gene are DFQATT and SNEGSKA (reference sequence). The V end lost 0 bases, the J end lost 7 bases, and 16 bases lay between the germline ends. This CDR3 has 15 residues. CDR3 sequence: CSARDLLGRGNEQFF. As DNA, the CDR3 is TGCAGTGCTAGAGACCTATTAGGCAGGGGAAATGAGCAGTTCTTC.

V is TRBV5-4 and J is TRBJ2-3, with a weak D call TRBD2 (5 bases). This CDR3 spans 15 amino acids. Germline assignment: CDR1 SGHNT and CDR2 YYREEE (reference sequence). The V end was cut by 2 bases, the J end by 0 bases, with 10 bases between. The CDR3, as DNA: TGTGCCAGCAGCTTCGGCGGGCCTAGCACAGATACGCAGTATTTT. The encoded protein is CASSFGGPSTDTQYF.

The chain recombines TRBV2 with TRBJ2-3, with D perhaps matching TRBD2 (5 bases). From germline, CDR1 is SNHLY and CDR2 FYNNEI. The ends were cut back, 5 bases at V and 8 bases at J, with 17 bases in the middle. The CDR3 runs to 14 residues. The CDR3 bases are TGTGCCAGCAGTCTCCACGAGGATCGGGGTACGCAGTATTTT. Translation: CASSLHEDRGTQYF.

This clonotype was counted ten times or more. The V gene is TRBV25-1, the J gene TRBJ2-1, with 13 bases that match TRBD2. There are 15 residues in the CDR3. Germline V gives CDR1 MGHDK, CDR2 SYGVNS. Trimming cost V 4 bases and J 4 bases; bases outside gene matches: 1. DNA for the CDR3: TGTGCCAGCAGTGGGGGACTAGCGGGGTACAATGAGCAGTTCTTC. This codes for CASSGGLAGYNEQFF.

A few counts support this clonotype. V is TRBV10-3 and J is TRBJ1-5; a weak D match, TRBD1 (5 bases). The CDR3 spans 15 residues. V shed 2 bases and J shed 1 base, with 9 bases lying between them. The germline V gene encodes CDR1 ENHRY and CDR2 SYGVKD. CDR3 nucleotides: TGTGCCATCAGTGAGGCGGGGGGAAGCAATCAGCCCCAGCATTTT. It encodes CAISEAGGSNQPQHF.

In this sample, this clonotype is medium-sized. The chain has TRBV7-9 and TRBJ1-1; D possibly corresponds to TRBD1 (6 bases). Germline CDR1 and CDR2: SEHNR and FQNEAQ (reference sequence). The CDR3 loop spans 15 amino acids. The germline V and J ends were trimmed by 2 bases and 5 bases, with 15 bases remaining between them. Here the CDR3 DNA reads TGTGCCAGCAGCTTATCTTCAGGGGTCAAAACTGAAGCTTTCTTT. Its protein product is CASSLSSGVKTEAFF.

This clonotype was observed many times. The V gene is TRBV24-1, the J gene TRBJ2-5; no clear D gene. The germline V gene has CDR1 KGHDR and CDR2 SFDVKD. The CDR3 totals 11 residues. V gave up 12 bases and J gave up 5 bases, with 12 bases separating them. DNA of the CDR3: TGTGCCTCCTCCCTCGGGGAGACCCAGTACTTC. Its translation: CASSLGETQYF.

This clonotype was recorded many times. This chain connects TRBV18 to TRBJ2-3; TRBD2 might be the D (6 bases). CDR3 size: 17 residues. Between the trimmed V and J ends, which lost 1 base and 1 base, there was a span of 15 bases. Per the germline V gene, CDR1 is KGHSH and CDR2 is LQKENI. The CDR3 region is CASSPRRAGTRTDTQYF. The CDR3, as DNA: TGTGCCAGCTCACCACGGAGGGCAGGAACCCGCACAGATACGCAGTATTTT.

This clonotype was seen just once. With a much larger clone just one base away, this may be a read error. The V call is TRBV7-3, the J call TRBJ2-6; D possibly corresponds to TRBD1 (5 bases). This CDR3 contains 15 residues. CDR1 SGHTA and CDR2 FQGTGA come from the germline V gene. The germline V and J ends were trimmed by 5 bases and 5 bases, with 13 bases remaining between them. The CDR3 here is CASSTQGRWANVLTF. The CDR3 region has the DNA TGTGCCAGCAGCACCCAGGGTAGATGGGCCAACGTCCTGACTTTC. The complete variable domain, with remaining parts taken from reference TRBV7-3 and TRBJ2-6, reads GAGVSQTPSNKVTEKGKYVELRCDPISGHTALYWYRQSLGQGPEFLIYFQGTGAADDSGLPNDRFFAVRPEGSVSTLKIQRTERGDSAVYLCASSTQGRWANVLTFGAGSRLTVL.

This clonotype was recorded a few times. The CDR3 region has the DNA TGTGCCAGTAGTATACAGTCGGAGGGAAGCATTCAGTACTTC. This translates into CASSIQSEGSIQYF. This rearrangement joins TRBV19 to TRBJ2-4; D possibly corresponds to TRBD2 (6 bases). Trimming removed 2 bases at V and 9 bases at J, with 14 bases between. CDR1 and CDR2 from the germline V gene are LNHDA and SQIVND (reference sequence). The CDR3 runs 14 residues. The whole variable domain, filled in from reference TRBV19 and TRBJ2-4, reads DGGITQSPKYLFRKEGQNVTLSCEQNLNHDAMYWYRQDPGQGLRLIYYSQIVNDFQKGDIAEGYSVSREKKESFPLTVTSAQKNPTAFYLCASSIQSEGSIQYFGAGTRLSVL.

There are many counts of this clonotype. The chain employs TRBV19 and TRBJ2-2, with TRBD1 matching 9 bases. The ends lost 3 bases at V and 5 bases at J; junction bases unmatched: 7. CDR3 length equals 16 residues. The germline V gene has CDR1 LNHDA and CDR2 SQIVND (reference sequence). CDR3 amino acids: CASSILGQGKTGELFF. The CDR3 DNA sequence: TGTGCCAGTAGTATCTTAGGACAGGGGAAGACCGGGGAGCTGTTTTTT.

In this sample, this clonotype turned up many times. This chain links TRBV27 with TRBJ2-1, with TRBD2 matching 7 bases. The CDR3 is 14 residues long. Germline assignment: CDR1 MNHEY and CDR2 SMNVEV (reference sequence). The ends lost 3 bases at V and 7 bases at J; junction bases unmatched: 6. CDR3 coding DNA: TGTGCCAGCAGTTTGGGAGGGGTTGGAAATGAGCAGTTCTTC. Translation: CASSLGGVGNEQFF.

Ten or more counts support this clonotype. The chain recombines TRBV15 with TRBJ2-1; 8 bases are shared with TRBD2. The V and J ends lost 0 bases and 10 bases, in that order; junction bases with no gene match: 11. Germline assignment: CDR1 LNHNV and CDR2 YYDKDF (reference sequence). The CDR3 is 16 residues long. The CDR3 coding sequence is TGTGCCACCAGCAGAGATGGGGGCCCCGGGAGGGCCGAGCAGTTCTTC. Translated: CATSRDGGPGRAEQFF.

The chain recombines TRBV27 with TRBJ2-2; 7 nucleotides match TRBD2. Germline V gives CDR1 MNHEY, CDR2 SMNVEV (reference sequence). V gave up 2 bases and J gave up 5 bases; unmatched junction bases: 5. This CDR3 comprises 15 residues. CDR3 DNA sequence: TGTGCCAGCAGTTTAGTGTGGGGGGGAACCGGGGAGCTGTTTTTT. Translating gives CASSLVWGGTGELFF.

The sample holds many counts of this clonotype. The rearrangement uses TRBV20-1 and TRBJ2-6, with D unresolved. The germline gives CDR1 DFQATT, CDR2 SNEGSKA (reference sequence). V gave up 3 bases and J gave up 4 bases, with 10 bases separating them. This CDR3 is 14 amino acids long. Written as DNA, the CDR3 is TGCAGTGCTAGGGTAGGCGCGGGGGCCAACGTCCTGACTTTC. Translation: CSARVGAGANVLTF.

In its sample, this clonotype was seen many times. This chain uses TRBV10-3 with TRBJ2-3; D not resolved. This CDR3 is 12 amino acids long. V lost 8 bases and J lost 4, with 10 bases in between. The V gene's germline CDR1 is ENHRY and CDR2 SYGVKD. CDR3 nucleotide sequence: TGTGCCATCGGGGAAGGTGCAGATACGCAGTATTTT. Translating it yields CAIGEGADTQYF.